This is a list of T cell receptor beta chains from one sample in a study of molecular identifiers for immune sequencing clone quantification. Each CDR3 protein is one row after TCRdb ran MiXCR on the PCR reads. The sample includes about 300,000 distinct CDR3 sequences, 20% to 25% of them seen just once. The sample taken for sequencing was naive CD8+ T cells from blood, with Jurkat cell RNA spiked in. Every receptor here comes from a human donor in good health. Some libraries in this study had Jurkat cell RNA spiked in. The conserved cysteine and the conserved F or W are not part of the CDR3 here.

TRBJ1-2 | TRBV6-5 | ASSYWDGGPYGYT
TRBJ2-2 | TRBV7-9 | ASSFRRGDGTSGRSGGELF
TRBJ1-1 | TRBV15 | ATSGWTGRPTEAF
TRBJ2-2 | TRBV27 | ASSLSGRKLF
TRBJ2-7 | TRBV6-2/TRBV6-3 | ASSYGRAGTQTYEQY
TRBJ1-4 | TRBV7-9 | ASSPHPGVFEKLF
TRBJ2-5 | TRBV7-9 | ASSFVEGKETQY
TRBJ1-2 | TRBV27 | ASSLSSRGMGHYGYT
TRBJ1-1 | TRBV9 | ASSPRQASNTEAF
TRBJ2-5 | TRBV7-9 | ASSLPSGREKTQY
TRBJ2-7 | TRBV14 | ASSRGGNSYEQY
TRBJ2-1 | TRBV29-1 | SVTGYNEQF
TRBJ2-7 | TRBV19 | ASSIDGRGYEQY
TRBJ1-1 | TRBV3-1 | ASSQDQGGTEAF
TRBJ2-7 | TRBV5-4 | ASSLAGTGSSYEQY
TRBJ2-7 | TRBV19 | ASSARDRGYEQY
TRBJ2-2 | TRBV5-4 | ASSLGREILGLAGHGELF
TRBJ2-1 | TRBV25-1 | ASSQGTTPGNEQF
TRBJ2-1 | TRBV4-1 | ASSQGNRENEQF
TRBJ1-1 | TRBV30 | AWSVFRDGEAF
TRBJ2-3 | TRBV7-2 | ASSLAVGDTQY
TRBJ1-2 | TRBV27 | ASSLDRTNYGYT
TRBJ2-2 | TRBV19 | ASSIWQGATGELF
TRBJ2-3 | TRBV5-6 | ASRFERGPSTDTQY
TRBJ2-5 | TRBV4-3 | ASSQEDRTQETQY
TRBJ2-7 | TRBV7-9 | ASSAGQGAAYEQY
TRBJ2-7 | TRBV10-3 | AISGRDGTYEQY
TRBJ1-5 | TRBV30 | AWSSGNSNQPQH
TRBJ1-1 | TRBV12-3/TRBV12-4 | ASSLGGVTGAF
TRBJ1-4 | TRBV12-3/TRBV12-4 | ASSFEGQGIERLF
TRBJ2-2 | TRBV10-3 | ANRAGGELF
TRBJ2-2 | TRBV9 | ASSAGPGPGELF
TRBJ2-1 | TRBV12-3/TRBV12-4 | ASSSGNPYNEQF
TRBJ2-3 | TRBV7-2 | ASSGPRGPKVDTQY
TRBJ2-2 | TRBV19 | ASSTGTRGPGELF
TRBJ1-2 | TRBV2 | ASGRTGGYT
TRBJ1-1 | TRBV5-4 | ASSLPQGSKTEAF
TRBJ2-3 | TRBV9 | ASSVAPGTSGGAAADTQY
TRBJ2-5 | TRBV6-2/TRBV6-3 | ASTDLPWMEETQY
TRBJ2-7 | TRBV6-5 | ASILRGQGGLSQY
TRBJ1-5 | TRBV2 | ASSEAPTGVYYQPQH
TRBJ1-1 | TRBV12-3/TRBV12-4 | ASRGPGQGRTEAF
TRBJ2-3 | TRBV12-3/TRBV12-4 | ASSQPNTADTQY
TRBJ2-2 | TRBV20-1 | SAREASGRGPETGELF
TRBJ2-2 | TRBV25-1 | ASDPNTGELF